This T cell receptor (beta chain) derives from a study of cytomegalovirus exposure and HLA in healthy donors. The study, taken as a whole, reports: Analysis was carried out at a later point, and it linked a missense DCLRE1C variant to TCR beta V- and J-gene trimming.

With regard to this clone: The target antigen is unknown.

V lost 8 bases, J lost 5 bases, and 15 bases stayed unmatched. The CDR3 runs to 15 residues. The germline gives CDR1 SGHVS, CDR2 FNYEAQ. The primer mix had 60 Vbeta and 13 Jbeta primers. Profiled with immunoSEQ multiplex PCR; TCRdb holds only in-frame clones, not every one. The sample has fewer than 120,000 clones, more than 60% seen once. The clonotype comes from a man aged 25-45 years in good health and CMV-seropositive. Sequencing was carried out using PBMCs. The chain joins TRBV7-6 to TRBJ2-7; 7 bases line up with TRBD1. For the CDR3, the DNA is TGTGCCAGCGCCGTAGGGGGCTGGAGGCAAGACGAGCAGTACTTC. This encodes CASAVGGWRQDEQYF.